These T cell receptor beta chains were read from a single sample in a study of T-cell memory formation after mild COVID-19. In TCRdb, the 5' RACE reads were re-called with MiXCR into one record per CDR3 protein. This table has around 250,000 distinct CDR3 sequences, roughly 9.4% appearing once. Specimen: PBMCs or a T cell subset sorted from them (not recorded which). The source of these receptors is a man aged 18-30 years who had mild COVID-19 (a few samples of this study predate the infection). Cell type and time point are not known. Both conserved end residues are part of each CDR3. A D gene is named only where the DNA matches it firmly. Clone size, where shown, is once, few, many, or a class for clones that have expanded.

J	D	size	V	length	DNA	CDR3
TRBJ1-6	NA	NA	TRBV20-1	14	TGCAGTGCTAGCCCCAGCTCCTATAATTCACCCCTCCACTTT	CSASPSSYNSPLHF
TRBJ2-1	NA	few	TRBV2	15	TGTGCCAGCAGTGAAGCCCCTGGGGTATACTATGAGCAGTTCTTC	CASSEAPGVYYEQFF
TRBJ1-4	NA	NA	TRBV20-1	15	TGCAGTGCTTCTGTAGGACCTGCCAGCTATGAAAAACTGTTTTTT	CSASVGPASYEKLFF
TRBJ2-7	NA	NA	TRBV5-1	13	TGCGCCAGCTCCTATGGCGGTTCCTACGAGCAGTACTTC	CASSYGGSYEQYF
TRBJ2-7	NA	few	TRBV4-1	15	TGCGCCAGCAGCCAAGAGACGGCAGTGGCCTACGAGCAGTACTTC	CASSQETAVAYEQYF
TRBJ1-2	NA	many	TRBV15	14	TGTGCCACCAGCAGAGATCGGGGGGACTATGGCTACACCTTC	CATSRDRGDYGYTF
TRBJ2-3	TRBD2	few	TRBV20-1	15	TGCAGTGCCACTCTTCCTAGCGGGGCCCCAGATACGCAGTATTTT	CSATLPSGAPDTQYF
TRBJ1-2	TRBD1	few	TRBV12-3/TRBV12-4	16	TGTGCCAGCAGTTACAAGCCGGGACAGGAACTCTATGGCTACACCTTC	CASSYKPGQELYGYTF
TRBJ2-7	TRBD1	few	TRBV20-1	14	TGCAGTGCTAATCGACAGGGGTCCCCCTACGAGCAGTACTTC	CSANRQGSPYEQYF
TRBJ1-1	NA	NA	TRBV6-2/TRBV6-3	15	TGTGCCAGCAGCCAACTGGGGGTCCCGAACACTGAAGCTTTCTTT	CASSQLGVPNTEAFF
TRBJ2-3	NA	NA	TRBV7-9	16	TGTGCCAGCAGCCCCTCTCGGGCTAGCAACACAGATACGCAGTATTTT	CASSPSRASNTDTQYF
TRBJ2-3	NA	few	TRBV6-5	14	TGTGCCAGCAGCCCACAGGGAACGACAGATACGCAGTATTTT	CASSPQGTTDTQYF
TRBJ2-3	NA	NA	TRBV9	17	TGTGCCAGCAGCGTAGCCCTGGATAGGCCCCGCACAGATACGCAGTATTTT	CASSVALDRPRTDTQYF
TRBJ1-2	TRBD1	few	TRBV6-5	14	TGTGCCAGCAGAGGGGCGGGACAGGGCTATGGCTACACCTTC	CASRGAGQGYGYTF
TRBJ1-6	NA	many	TRBV20-1	14	TGCAGTGCTAGAGATTTACGGGGGGCTTCACCCCTCCACTTT	CSARDLRGASPLHF
TRBJ2-3	TRBD2	few	TRBV10-3	15	TGTGCCATCAGTCAAACGGGGGGGCAAGGAGATACGCAGTATTTT	CAISQTGGQGDTQYF
TRBJ1-1	NA	few	TRBV20-1	14	TGCAGTGCTAGGATCGGACATATGAACACTGAAGCTTTCTTT	CSARIGHMNTEAFF
TRBJ2-3	TRBD1	many	TRBV4-2	16	TGTGCCAGCAGCCGCGAAAGGACAGGGTCGGCCGATACGCAGTATTTT	CASSRERTGSADTQYF
TRBJ1-2	NA	few	TRBV27	15	TGTGCCAGCAGTTTGGGGGGTGAGGGAATGGAAGGCTACACCTTC	CASSLGGEGMEGYTF
TRBJ1-4	TRBD1	NA	TRBV25-1	14	TGTGCCAGCAGGGGGGACAGGGGCATTGAAAAACTGTTTTTT	CASRGDRGIEKLFF
TRBJ1-5	NA	many	TRBV28	12	TGTGCCAGCAGTTTATGGGGGCAGCCCCAGCATTTT	CASSLWGQPQHF
TRBJ2-7	NA	NA	TRBV12-3/TRBV12-4	13	TGTGCCAGCAGTTTAGGGGAAAATGACGAGCAGTACTTC	CASSLGENDEQYF
TRBJ2-5	TRBD2	few	TRBV6-1	14	TGTGCCAGCAGTGAATTTAGCGGGGGGGTTTCCCAGTACTTC	CASSEFSGGVSQYF
TRBJ2-3	NA	many	TRBV5-1	15	TGCGCCAGCGGGGTCGGGCAGGGCTTCACAGATACGCAGTATTTT	CASGVGQGFTDTQYF
TRBJ2-3	TRBD2	NA	TRBV5-1	14	TGCGCCAGCAGCCCATACGGGAGGGAAGATACGCAGTATTTT	CASSPYGREDTQYF
TRBJ2-3	NA	NA	TRBV9	16	TGTGCCAGCAGCGTAGGAGGCGGGCGTGGAACAGATACGCAGTATTTT	CASSVGGGRGTDTQYF
TRBJ2-5	NA	NA	TRBV21-1	19	TGTGCCAGCAGCAAAGTCCCAACGGAAATACGGGACTCTGTGGAGACCCAGTACTTC	CASSKVPTEIRDSVETQYF
TRBJ2-6	NA	NA	TRBV29-1	18	TGCAGCGTACTGATGGCGGGACATCCTGACTCTGGGGCCAACGTCCTGACTTTC	CSVLMAGHPDSGANVLTF
TRBJ1-1	NA	few	TRBV6-5	13	TGTGCCAGCAGACCCGCAGGAGGCACTGAAGCTTTCTTT	CASRPAGGTEAFF
TRBJ2-2	TRBD1	once	TRBV5-1	15	TGCGCCAGCAGGCTGACAGGGGAGAACACCGGGGAGCTGTTTTTT	CASRLTGENTGELFF
TRBJ1-2	TRBD1	many	TRBV6-6	15	TGTGCCAGCTTCCGAGGGGACAGTCCTTACCCTGGCTACACCTTC	CASFRGDSPYPGYTF
TRBJ2-3	TRBD2	NA	TRBV24-1	15	TGTGCCACCAGCCAGACTAGCGGGGTAGGAGATACGCAGTATTTT	CATSQTSGVGDTQYF
TRBJ2-5	TRBD2	few	TRBV11-2	16	TGTGCCAGCCTGGGACTAGCGGGGGACCTCCAAGAGACCCAGTACTTC	CASLGLAGDLQETQYF
TRBJ1-2	TRBD1	NA	TRBV5-1	12	TGCGCCAGCAGCTTGGGCAGGGGGGGCTACACCTTC	CASSLGRGGYTF